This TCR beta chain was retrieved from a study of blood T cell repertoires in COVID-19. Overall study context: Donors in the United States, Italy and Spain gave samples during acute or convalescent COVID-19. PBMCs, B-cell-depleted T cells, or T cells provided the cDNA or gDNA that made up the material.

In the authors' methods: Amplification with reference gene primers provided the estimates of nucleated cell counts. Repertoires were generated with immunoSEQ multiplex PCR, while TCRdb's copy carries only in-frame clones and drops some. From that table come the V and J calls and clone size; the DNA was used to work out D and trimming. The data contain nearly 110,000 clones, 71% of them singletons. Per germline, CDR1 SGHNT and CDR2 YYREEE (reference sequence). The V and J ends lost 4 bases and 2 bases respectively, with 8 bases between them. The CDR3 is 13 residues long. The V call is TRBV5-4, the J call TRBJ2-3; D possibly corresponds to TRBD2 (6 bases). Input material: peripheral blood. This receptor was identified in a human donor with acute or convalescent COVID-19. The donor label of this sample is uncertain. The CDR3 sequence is CASSQGLTDTQYF. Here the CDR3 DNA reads TGTGCCAGCAGCCAGGGACTCACAGATACGCAGTATTTT.